This passage covers 14 T cell receptor beta chains from one sample sequenced in a study of T cells in Graves' hyperthyroidism and ophthalmopathy. RNA transcripts gave rise to amplified TCR beta CDR3 regions. HTBI primers were the set used in a first-round RT-PCR of the TCR CDR3. MiXCR was run by TCRdb on the multiplex PCR reads, yielding one entry per CDR3 protein. The sample has hundreds of thousands of distinct CDR3 sequences; 14% are singletons. The sample was blood. The receptors come from a woman under 30 with Graves' hyperthyroidism.

The chain joins TRBV9 to TRBJ2-7, with D possibly being TRBD2 (7 bases). Trimming removed 1 base at V and 5 bases at J, with 19 bases between. This CDR3 region has 16 residues. From germline, CDR1 is SGDLS and CDR2 YYNGEE. CDR3 protein: CASSVRAGGAGDEQYF. The CDR3 DNA reads TGTGCCAGCAGCGTAAGAGCTGGGGGGGCGGGAGACGAGCAGTACTTC.

This clonotype was recorded a few times. The rearrangement uses TRBV28 and TRBJ1-5, with TRBD1 identical over 10 bases. J gave up 3 bases and V 3 bases, and 5 bases lay outside the gene matches. From germline, CDR1 is MDHEN and CDR2 SYDVKM. CDR3 length: 16 amino acids. CDR3 in amino acids: CASSFGGTGVNQPQHF. CDR3 sequence (DNA): TGTGCCAGCAGTTTCGGGGGGACAGGGGTCAATCAGCCCCAGCATTTT.

This clonotype was seen many times. The chain joins TRBV11-3 to TRBJ2-1; D might be TRBD2 (5 bases). The ends were cut back, 1 base at V and 5 bases at J, with 21 bases in the middle. This CDR3 is built from 18 residues. From germline, CDR1 is SGHNT and CDR2 YENEEA. Here the CDR3 DNA reads TGTGCCAGCAGCTTAGCCTTCTTCACTAGTTTTCCCCACAATGAGCAGTTCTTC. The encoded protein is CASSLAFFTSFPHNEQFF. Using reference TRBV11-3 and TRBJ2-1 for the parts outside the CDR3, the full variable domain is EAGVVQSPRYKIIEKKQPVAFWCNPISGHNTLYWYLQNLGQGPELLIRYENEEAVDDSQLPKDRFSAERLKGVDSTLKIQPAELGDSAVYLCASSLAFFTSFPHNEQFFGPGTRLTVL.

V is TRBV4-3 and J is TRBJ2-5; D is perhaps TRBD1 or TRBD2 (5 bases each). Per germline, CDR1 LGHNA and CDR2 YSLEER. The CDR3 length is 13 residues. Trimming stripped 0 bases from V and 11 bases from J, with 13 bases between. The DNA of the CDR3 is TGCGCCAGCAGCCAAGAACGGGGCGCTGCGCAGTACTTC. As protein: CASSQERGAAQYF.

The chain links TRBV20-1 to TRBJ2-3; D could derive from TRBD1 or TRBD2 (5 bases each). CDR3 length: 15 residues. In germline, CDR1 is DFQATT, CDR2 SNEGSKA (reference sequence). V was cut by 2 bases and J by 4 bases, with 16 bases left in between. The CDR3 coding sequence is TGCAGTGCTAGACTTACTAGGGGTGGGGCAGATACGCAGTATTTT. Translated: CSARLTRGGADTQYF.

V gene TRBV9 combines with J gene TRBJ1-1; D is undetermined. V was trimmed by 0 bases and J by 1 base, leaving 10 bases between them. CDR1 and CDR2 (germline): SGDLS, YYNGEE. The CDR3 covers 15 residues. CDR3 nucleotides: TGTGCCAGCAGCGTAGGGGAGGGTTCGAACACTGAAGCTTTCTTT. It encodes CASSVGEGSNTEAFF.

Turning to this clonotype: A much larger clone differs from this one at a single base, so this may be a read error. The rearrangement joins TRBV13 to TRBJ2-7, with TRBD2 identical over 13 bases. The germline V gene has CDR1 PRHDT and CDR2 FYEKMQ (reference sequence). V lost 4 bases to trimming and J lost 7 bases; unmatched junction nucleotides: 10. This CDR3 has 16 residues. The CDR3 is CASSSEGLAGHNEQYF. In DNA, the CDR3 is TGTGCCAGCAGCTCAGAGGGACTAGCGGGGCACAATGAGCAGTACTTC.

This clonotype was counted at least ten times. The chain links TRBV11-2 to TRBJ2-7; TRBD1 is a possible D gene (7 bases). The CDR3 totals 14 residues. Germline V CDR1 and CDR2: SGHAT, FQNNGV. With 2 bases removed from V and 7 bases from J, the gap between germline ends came to 15 bases. CDR3: CASSLLGGAGEQYF. In nucleotides, the CDR3 is TGTGCCAGCAGCTTATTAGGGGGCGCGGGGGAGCAGTACTTC.

The V and J genes are TRBV11-2 and TRBJ2-7; perhaps D is TRBD1 or TRBD2 (5 bases each). Trimming stripped 1 base from V and 3 bases from J, with 13 bases between. This CDR3 is 15 amino acids long. In germline, CDR1 is SGHAT, CDR2 FQNNGV. The CDR3 DNA is TGTGCCAGCAGCTTAGTCCGGGGCCGGGGCTACGAGCAGTACTTC. It is translated as CASSLVRGRGYEQYF. Full variable domain (outside the CDR3, taken from reference TRBV11-2 and TRBJ2-7): EAGVAQSPRYKIIEKRQSVAFWCNPISGHATLYWYQQILGQGPKLLIQFQNNGVVDDSQLPKDRFSAERLKGVDSTLKIQPAKLEDSAVYLCASSLVRGRGYEQYFGPGTRLTVT.

This clonotype was counted a few times. The rearrangement links TRBV6-1 to TRBJ1-2; 8 bases are a match to TRBD1. CDR1 and CDR2 from the germline V gene are MNHNS and SASEGT. The junction had 6 bases not matched to a gene; V was cut back by 8 bases and J by 4 bases. This CDR3 is built from 13 residues. CDR3 protein: CASGGTGSYGYTF. CDR3 DNA sequence: TGTGCCAGCGGAGGGACAGGCAGCTATGGCTACACCTTC.

The chain uses TRBV13 and TRBJ1-3; the D is unclear. CDR1 PRHDT and CDR2 FYEKMQ come from the germline V gene (reference sequence). The CDR3 runs to 14 residues. V lost 6 bases and J lost 2, with 11 bases in between. The CDR3 loop is CASSPPPAGNTIYF. CDR3 sequence (DNA): TGTGCCAGCAGTCCCCCCCCAGCTGGAAACACCATATATTTT.

The sample holds many counts of this clonotype. The chain carries TRBV7-2 and TRBJ1-1, with a tentative D call TRBD1 (6 bases). This CDR3 comprises 14 residues. Germline CDR1 is SGHTA and CDR2 is FQGNSA. Trimming removed 5 bases from V and 0 bases from J, with 10 bases in between. Written as DNA, the CDR3 is TGTGCCAGCAGCAGACAGGCGATGAACACTGAAGCTTTCTTT. It encodes CASSRQAMNTEAFF.

V gene TRBV12-3 or TRBV12-4 combines with J gene TRBJ2-1; 8 bases line up with TRBD1. V trimming: 6 bases; J trimming: 9 bases; junction bases outside the gene matches: 7. The CDR3 is 13 amino acids. This chain's CDR3 is CASSPRQGTEQFF. Written as DNA, the CDR3 is TGTGCCAGCAGCCCACGACAGGGGACTGAGCAGTTCTTC.

This clonotype was found a few times. This sequence joins TRBV7-4 and TRBJ2-2, with 7 positions matching TRBD2. This CDR3 is built from 16 residues. Germline trimming cut 7 bases from V and 7 bases from J; bases unmatched to any gene: 15. The germline CDR1 and CDR2 sequences are SGHVT and SQSDAQ. The CDR3 sequence is CASTLPREWLLGELFF. The CDR3 DNA reads TGTGCCAGCACCTTGCCGCGGGAGTGGTTACTCGGGGAGCTGTTTTTT. The whole variable domain, filled in from reference TRBV7-4 and TRBJ2-2, reads GAGVSQSPRYKVAKRGRDVALRCDSISGHVTLYWYRQTLGQGSEVLTYSQSDAQRDKSGRPSGRFSAERPERSVSTLKIQRTEQGDSAVYLCASTLPREWLLGELFFGEGSRLTVL.